This TCR beta chain appears in the sequencing data of a study of blood T cell repertoires in COVID-19. For the study at large: The United States, Italy and Spain provided the acute and convalescent COVID-19 samples. T cells, B-cell-depleted T cells, or PBMCs supplied cDNA or gDNA.

Germline-derived CDR1 and CDR2 are SGDLS and YYNGEE. Trimming took off 4 bases at V and 2 bases at J, with 9 bases between the two ends. The CDR3 length is 13 residues. In the authors' workflow: Nucleated cell counts were estimated from reference gene primer amplification. Profiling relied on immunoSEQ multiplex PCR, and the TCRdb table lists in-frame clones only, not all of them. V and J calls and clone size are copied from that table; D and trimming were computed from the DNA. The sample includes about 290,000 clones, approximately 90% of them seen just once. The chain links TRBV9 to TRBJ1-2; D perhaps matches TRBD1 (6 bases). Material: peripheral blood. This TCR was recovered from a man aged 40-50 years with acute or convalescent COVID-19. This CDR3 reads CASSRTENYGYTF. CDR3 DNA sequence: TGTGCCAGCAGCCGGACAGAGAACTATGGCTACACCTTC.